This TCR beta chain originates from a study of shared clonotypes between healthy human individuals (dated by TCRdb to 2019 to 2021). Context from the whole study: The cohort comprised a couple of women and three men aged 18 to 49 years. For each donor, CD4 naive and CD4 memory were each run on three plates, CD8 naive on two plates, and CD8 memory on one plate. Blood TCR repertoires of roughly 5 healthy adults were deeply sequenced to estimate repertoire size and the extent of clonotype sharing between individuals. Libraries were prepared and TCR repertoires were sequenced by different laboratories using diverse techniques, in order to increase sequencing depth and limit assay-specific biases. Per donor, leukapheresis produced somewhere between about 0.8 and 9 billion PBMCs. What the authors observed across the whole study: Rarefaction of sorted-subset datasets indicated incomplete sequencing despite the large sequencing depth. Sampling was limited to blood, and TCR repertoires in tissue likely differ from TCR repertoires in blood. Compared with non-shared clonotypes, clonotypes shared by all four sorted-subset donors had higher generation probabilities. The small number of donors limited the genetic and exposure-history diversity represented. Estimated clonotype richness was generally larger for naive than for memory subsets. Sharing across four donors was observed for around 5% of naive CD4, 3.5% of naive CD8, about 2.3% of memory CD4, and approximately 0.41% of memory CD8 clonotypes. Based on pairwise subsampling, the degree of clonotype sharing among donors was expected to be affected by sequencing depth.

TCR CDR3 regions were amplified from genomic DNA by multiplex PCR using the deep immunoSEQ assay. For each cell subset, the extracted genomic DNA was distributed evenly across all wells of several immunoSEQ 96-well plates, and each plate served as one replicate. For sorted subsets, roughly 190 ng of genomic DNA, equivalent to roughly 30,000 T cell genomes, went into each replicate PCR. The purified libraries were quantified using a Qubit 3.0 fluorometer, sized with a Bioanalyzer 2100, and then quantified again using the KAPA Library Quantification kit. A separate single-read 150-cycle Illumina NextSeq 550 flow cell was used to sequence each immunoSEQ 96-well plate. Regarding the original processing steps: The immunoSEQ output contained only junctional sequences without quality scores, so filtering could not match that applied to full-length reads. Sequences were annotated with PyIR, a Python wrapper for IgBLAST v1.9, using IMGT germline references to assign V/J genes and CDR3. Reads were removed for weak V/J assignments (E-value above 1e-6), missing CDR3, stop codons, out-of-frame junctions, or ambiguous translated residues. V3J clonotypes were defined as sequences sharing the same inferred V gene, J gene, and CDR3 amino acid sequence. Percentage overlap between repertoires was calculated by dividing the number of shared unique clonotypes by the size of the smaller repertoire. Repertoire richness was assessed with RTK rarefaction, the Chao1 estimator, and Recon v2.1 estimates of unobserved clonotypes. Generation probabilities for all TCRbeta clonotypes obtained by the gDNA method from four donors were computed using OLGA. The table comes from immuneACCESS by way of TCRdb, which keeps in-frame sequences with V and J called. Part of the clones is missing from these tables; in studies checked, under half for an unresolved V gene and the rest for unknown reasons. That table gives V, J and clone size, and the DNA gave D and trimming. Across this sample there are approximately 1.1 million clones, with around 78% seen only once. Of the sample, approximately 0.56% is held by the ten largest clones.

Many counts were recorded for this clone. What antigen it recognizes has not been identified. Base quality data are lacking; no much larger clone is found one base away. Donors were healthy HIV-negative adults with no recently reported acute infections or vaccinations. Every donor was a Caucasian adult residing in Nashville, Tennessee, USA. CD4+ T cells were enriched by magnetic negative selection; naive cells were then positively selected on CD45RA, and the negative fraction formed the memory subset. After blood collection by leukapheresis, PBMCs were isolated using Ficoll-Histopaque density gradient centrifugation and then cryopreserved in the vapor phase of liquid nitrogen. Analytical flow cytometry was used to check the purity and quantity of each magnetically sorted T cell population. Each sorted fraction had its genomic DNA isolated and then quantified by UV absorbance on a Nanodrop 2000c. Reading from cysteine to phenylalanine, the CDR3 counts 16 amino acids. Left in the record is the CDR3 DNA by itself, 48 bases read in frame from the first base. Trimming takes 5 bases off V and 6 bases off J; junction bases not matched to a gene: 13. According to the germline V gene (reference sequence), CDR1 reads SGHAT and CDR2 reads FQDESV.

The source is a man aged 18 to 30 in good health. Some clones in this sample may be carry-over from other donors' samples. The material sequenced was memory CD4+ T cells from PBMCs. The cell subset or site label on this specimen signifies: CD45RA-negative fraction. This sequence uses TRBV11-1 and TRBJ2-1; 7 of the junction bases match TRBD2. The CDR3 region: CASSHKRGRVFNEQFF. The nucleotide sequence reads TGTGCCAGCAGCCATAAACGGGGGAGGGTATTCAATGAGCAGTTCTTC.